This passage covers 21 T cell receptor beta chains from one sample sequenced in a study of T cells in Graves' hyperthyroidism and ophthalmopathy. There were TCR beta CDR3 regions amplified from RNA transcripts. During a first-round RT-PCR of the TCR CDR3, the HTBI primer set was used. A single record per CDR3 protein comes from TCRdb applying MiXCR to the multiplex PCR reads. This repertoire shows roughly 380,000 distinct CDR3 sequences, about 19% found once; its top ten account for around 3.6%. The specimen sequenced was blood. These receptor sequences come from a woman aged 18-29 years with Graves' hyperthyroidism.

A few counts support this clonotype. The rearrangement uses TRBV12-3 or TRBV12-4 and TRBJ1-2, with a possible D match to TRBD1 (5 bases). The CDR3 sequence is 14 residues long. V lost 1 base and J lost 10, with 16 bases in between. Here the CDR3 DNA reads TGTGCCAGCAGTTTAGAGGGGCAGGTACACTCCTACACCTTC. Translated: CASSLEGQVHSYTF.

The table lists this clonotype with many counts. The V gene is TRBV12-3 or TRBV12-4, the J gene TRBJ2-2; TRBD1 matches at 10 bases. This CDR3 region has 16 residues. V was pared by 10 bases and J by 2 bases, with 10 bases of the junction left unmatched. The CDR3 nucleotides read TGTGCCACCCAAGATTGGACAGGGGGTAACACCGGGGAGCTGTTTTTT. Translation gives CATQDWTGGNTGELFF.

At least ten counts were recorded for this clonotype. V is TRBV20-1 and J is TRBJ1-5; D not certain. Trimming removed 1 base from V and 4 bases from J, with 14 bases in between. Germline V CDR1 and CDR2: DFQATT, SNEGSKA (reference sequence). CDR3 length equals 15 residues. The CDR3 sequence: CSARAIGIGNQPQHF. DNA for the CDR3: TGCAGTGCTAGAGCAATAGGGATAGGGAATCAGCCCCAGCATTTT.

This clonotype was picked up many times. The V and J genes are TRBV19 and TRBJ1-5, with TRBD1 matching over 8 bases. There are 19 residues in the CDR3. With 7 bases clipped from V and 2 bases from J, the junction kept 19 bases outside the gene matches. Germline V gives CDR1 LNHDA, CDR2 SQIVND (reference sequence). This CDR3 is CASTVTVGQVLVGNQPQHF. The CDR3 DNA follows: TGTGCCAGTACGGTTACGGTGGGACAGGTCCTAGTAGGCAATCAGCCCCAGCATTTT.

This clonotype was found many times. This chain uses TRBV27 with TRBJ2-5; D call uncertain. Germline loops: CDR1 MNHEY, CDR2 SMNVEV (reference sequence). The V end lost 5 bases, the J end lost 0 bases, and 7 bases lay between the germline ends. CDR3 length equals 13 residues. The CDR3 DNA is TGTGCCAGCAGTCAACGGTACCAAGAGACCCAGTACTTC. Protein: CASSQRYQETQYF.

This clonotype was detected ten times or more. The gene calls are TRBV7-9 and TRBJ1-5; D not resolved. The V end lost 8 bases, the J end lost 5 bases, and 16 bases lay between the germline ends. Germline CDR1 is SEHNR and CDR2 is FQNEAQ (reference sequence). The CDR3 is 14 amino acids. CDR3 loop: CASGPSRRDQPQHF. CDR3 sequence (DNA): TGTGCCAGCGGCCCGAGCCGGCGGGATCAGCCCCAGCATTTT.

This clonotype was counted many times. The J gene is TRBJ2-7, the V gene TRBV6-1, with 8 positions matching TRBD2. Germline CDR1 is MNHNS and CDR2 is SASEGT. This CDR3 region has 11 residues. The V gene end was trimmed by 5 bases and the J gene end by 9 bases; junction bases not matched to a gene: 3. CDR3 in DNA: TGTGCCAGCAGTCCGGGGGGGGCGCAGTACTTC. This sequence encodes CASSPGGAQYF.

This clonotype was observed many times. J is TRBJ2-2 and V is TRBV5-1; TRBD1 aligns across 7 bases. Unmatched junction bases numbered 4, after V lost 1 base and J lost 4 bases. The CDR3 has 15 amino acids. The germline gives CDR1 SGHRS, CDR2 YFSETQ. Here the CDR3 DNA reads TGCGCCAGCAGCTTGAGGACAGGTGTCACCGGGGAGCTGTTTTTT. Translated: CASSLRTGVTGELFF.

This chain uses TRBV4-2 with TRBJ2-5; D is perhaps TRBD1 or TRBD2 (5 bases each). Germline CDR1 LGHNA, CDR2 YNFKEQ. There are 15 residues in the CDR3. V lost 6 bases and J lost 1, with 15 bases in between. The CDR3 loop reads CASRTSGLLQETQYF. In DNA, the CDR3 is TGTGCCAGCAGGACTTCGGGGCTACTCCAAGAGACCCAGTACTTC.

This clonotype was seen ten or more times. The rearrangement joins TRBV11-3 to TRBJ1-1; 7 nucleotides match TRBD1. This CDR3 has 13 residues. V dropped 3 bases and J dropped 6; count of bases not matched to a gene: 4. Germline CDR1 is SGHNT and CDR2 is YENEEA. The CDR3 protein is CASSFYRGAEAFF. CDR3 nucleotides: TGTGCCAGCAGCTTCTACAGGGGCGCTGAAGCTTTCTTT.

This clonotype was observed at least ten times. The CDR3 DNA follows: TGTGCCAGCAGTTTACTGCGGAATCAGCCCCAGCATTTT. Translating it yields CASSLLRNQPQHF. This chain uses TRBV12-3 or TRBV12-4 with TRBJ1-5; the D is unclear. The CDR3 consists of 13 residues. Trimming took 2 bases from V and 4 from J, leaving 6 bases between them.

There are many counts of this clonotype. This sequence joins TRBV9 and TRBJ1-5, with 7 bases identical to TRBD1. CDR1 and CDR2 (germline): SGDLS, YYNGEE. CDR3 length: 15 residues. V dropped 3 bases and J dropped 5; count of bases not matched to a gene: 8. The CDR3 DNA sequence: TGTGCCAGCAGCGCCTTCGGGACAGTCGATCAGCCCCAGCATTTT. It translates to CASSAFGTVDQPQHF.

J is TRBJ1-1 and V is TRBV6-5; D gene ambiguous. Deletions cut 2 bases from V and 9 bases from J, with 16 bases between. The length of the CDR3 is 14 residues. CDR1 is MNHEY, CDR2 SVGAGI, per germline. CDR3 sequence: CASSYIAETRKAFF. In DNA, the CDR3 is TGTGCCAGCAGTTACATCGCCGAGACGAGGAAAGCTTTCTTT.

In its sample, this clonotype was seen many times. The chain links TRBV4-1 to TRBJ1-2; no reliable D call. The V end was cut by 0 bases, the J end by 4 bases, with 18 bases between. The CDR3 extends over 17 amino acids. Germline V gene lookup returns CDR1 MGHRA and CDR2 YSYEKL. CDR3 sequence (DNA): TGCGCCAGCAGCCAAGATTCAAACATCCCCCACCCCTATGGCTACACCTTC. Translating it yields CASSQDSNIPHPYGYTF.

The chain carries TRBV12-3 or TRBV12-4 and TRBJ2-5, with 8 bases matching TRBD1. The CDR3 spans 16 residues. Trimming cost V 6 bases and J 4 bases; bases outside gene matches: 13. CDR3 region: CASRLIYRGSRETQYF. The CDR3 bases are TGTGCCAGCAGACTCATTTACAGGGGGTCGAGAGAGACCCAGTACTTC.

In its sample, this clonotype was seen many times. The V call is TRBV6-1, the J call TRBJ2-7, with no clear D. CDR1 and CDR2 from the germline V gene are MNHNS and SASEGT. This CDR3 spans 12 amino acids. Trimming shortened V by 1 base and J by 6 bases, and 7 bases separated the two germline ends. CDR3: CASSEVSFEQYF. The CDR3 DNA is TGTGCCAGCAGTGAAGTGAGTTTCGAGCAGTACTTC.

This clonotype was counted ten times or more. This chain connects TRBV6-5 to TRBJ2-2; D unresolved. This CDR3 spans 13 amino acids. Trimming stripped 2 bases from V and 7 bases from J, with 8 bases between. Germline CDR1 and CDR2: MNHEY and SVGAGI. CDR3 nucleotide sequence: TGTGCCAGCAGTTACCCTATGGGCGGGGAGCTGTTTTTT. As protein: CASSYPMGGELFF.

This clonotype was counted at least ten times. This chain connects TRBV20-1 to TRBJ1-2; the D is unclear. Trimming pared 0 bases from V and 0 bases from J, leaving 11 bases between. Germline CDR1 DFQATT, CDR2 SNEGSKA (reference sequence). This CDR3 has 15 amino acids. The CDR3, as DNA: TGCAGTGCTAGAGATCCGCGCAGGCCTAACTATGGCTACACCTTC. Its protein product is CSARDPRRPNYGYTF.

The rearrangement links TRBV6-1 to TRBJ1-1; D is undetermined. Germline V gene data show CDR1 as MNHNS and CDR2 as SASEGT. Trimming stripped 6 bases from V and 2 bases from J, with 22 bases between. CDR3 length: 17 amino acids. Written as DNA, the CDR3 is TGTGCCAGCAGCCCCTACCCCGCGGGCCATCCTAACACTGAAGCTTTCTTT. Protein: CASSPYPAGHPNTEAFF.

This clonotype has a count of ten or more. Here the CDR3 DNA reads TGTGCCAGCATGTTCGGTAGCTCTGGGGCCAACGTCCTGACTTTC. The encoded protein is CASMFGSSGANVLTF. This rearrangement joins TRBV4-2 to TRBJ2-6; D not certain. Germline V gene data show CDR1 as LGHNA and CDR2 as YNFKEQ. This CDR3 is 15 amino acids long. Trimming took off 7 bases at V and 0 bases at J, with 10 bases between the two ends.

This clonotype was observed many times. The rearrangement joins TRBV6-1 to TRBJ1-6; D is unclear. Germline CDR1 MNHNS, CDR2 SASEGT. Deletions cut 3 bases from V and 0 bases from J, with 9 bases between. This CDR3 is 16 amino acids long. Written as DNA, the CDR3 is TGTGCCAGCAGTGACGGCAGGAACTCCTATAATTCACCCCTCCACTTT. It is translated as CASSDGRNSYNSPLHF.